This TCR beta chain was sequenced for a study of blood T cell repertoires in COVID-19. Study-wide context: Samples of COVID-19 (acute and convalescent) were obtained from the United States, Italy and Spain.

Enrollment of patients from Seattle took place during active infection, with longitudinal follow-up. The table came from immunoSEQ multiplex PCR; TCRdb's copy has only in-frame clones and leaves some out. The sample contains around 480,000 clones, about nine tenths of which appear only once. V lost 4 bases and J lost 4; bases outside the gene matches: 11. CDR1 is SGHDT, CDR2 YYEEEE, per germline. There are 16 residues in the CDR3. The sequencing sample was made of peripheral blood. The receptor comes from a woman between 50 and 59 years old with COVID-19, enrolled during active disease. V gene TRBV5-6 combines with J gene TRBJ1-1; 9 nucleotides line up with TRBD1. CDR3 region: CASSPGTGRRGTEAFF. The CDR3 nucleotides are TGTGCCAGCAGCCCCGGGACAGGGAGGAGAGGCACTGAAGCTTTCTTT. The full variable domain, rest sourced from reference TRBV5-6 and TRBJ1-1, is DAGVTQSPTHLIKTRGQQVTLRCSPKSGHDTVSWYQQALGQGPQFIFQYYEEEERQRGNFPDRFSGHQFPNYSSELNVNALLLGDSALYLCASSPGTGRRGTEAFFGQGTRLTVV.